This T cell receptor (beta chain) comes out of a study of T cell responses to AZD1222 COVID-19 vaccine. Clones were sequenced by immunoSEQ multiplex PCR, and TCRdb holds only the in-frame ones, with some missing. The sample lists around 130,000 clones, approximately 93% occurring once. Study-level findings and limits: The donors showed a predominance of white British ancestry and of females, with possible underestimation of clonal diversity.

CDR1 is SNHLY, CDR2 FYNNEI, per germline. The V and J ends lost 6 bases and 7 bases, in that order; junction bases with no gene match: 1. This CDR3 has 13 residues. Worth noting for this clone: Its specificity is unknown.

Sample: peripheral blood, taken on day 0 of AZD1222 vaccination. The receptor was derived from an adult in good health. This rearrangement joins TRBV2 to TRBJ2-2; 11 nucleotides match TRBD1. For the CDR3, the DNA is TGTGCCAGCAGGGGACAGGGGGACGGGGAGCTGTTTTTT. It codes for CASRGQGDGELFF.